A selection of T cell receptor beta chains follows, all from one sample in a study of blood T cell repertoires in COVID-19. Assay used: immunoSEQ multiplex PCR; TCRdb lists only in-frame clones, some missing. The sample has 160,000 or so clones, 75% to 80% seen once. The sequenced material came from peripheral blood. The source of these receptors is a woman of 80 years or more with acute or convalescent COVID-19. Each CDR3 is given without its conserved first and last residue. The order of the fields is clone size, V gene, CDR3 protein. Part of the rows lack a size; the others show once, few, many or a class for expanded clones.

>NA|TRBV7-9
ASSLRGTGELF
>NA|TRBV5-1
ASSLGAFQSYNEQF
>NA|TRBV29-1
SVQLATGELF
>NA|TRBV30
AWSPPGGSTEAF
>few|TRBV28
ASSWSTRVSPLH
>NA|TRBV27
ASSAPGSSNYGYT
>NA|TRBV10-2
ASRPGGRAGEQY
>NA|TRBV12-3/TRBV12-4
ASRPGADTQY
>NA|TRBV19
ASSIGQGGSYEQY
>NA|TRBV28
ASSFGAPRAF
>NA|TRBV28
AISLEGQGYT
>NA|TRBV28
ASKIGGASYNEQF
>NA|TRBV28
ASSFERGSLNEKLF
>NA|TRBV10-3
AISDQGHHEQY
>NA|TRBV12-5
ASGLAGRGETQY
>NA|TRBV2
ASDRDRGLSNQPQH
>NA|TRBV18
ASSPQGQGVYEQF
>NA|TRBV3-1/TRBV3-2
ASSQGVFGADGNQPQH
>once|TRBV6-5
ASRADRGRSPLH
>NA|TRBV5-6
ASSLMGLAQSYEQY
>NA|TRBV18
ASSLTRGRGGETQY
>NA|TRBV3-1/TRBV3-2
ASSQASQGLRGYT
>NA|TRBV5-1
ASSWDAGTGKETQY
>NA|TRBV7-8
ASSDDGVITNTEAF
>few|TRBV15
ATSRSPGTGTGELF
>NA|TRBV27
ASSSQGVSGRADFEQY
>once|TRBV28
ASSLGATPSQGEQF
>few|TRBV29-1
SVQTSGVYNEQF
>once|TRBV7-2
ASSLGQGQYNEQF
>NA|TRBV7-2
ASSIATDYNEQF
>few|TRBV6-2/TRBV6-3
ASSYSEGAWETQY
>NA|TRBV5-1
ASSLSGTVANEQF
>NA|TRBV3-1/TRBV3-2
ASSQEGAGGNYGYT
>NA|TRBV27
ASSRTSGTVSYEQY
>NA|TRBV2
ASSALSSYNSPLH
>few|TRBV27
ASSFAGSSYEQY
>NA|TRBV12-1
ANMNPSAKNTEAF
>NA|TRBV5-1
ASSRSPPGQGDYGYT
>NA|TRBV6-5
ASRDRANTGELF
>NA|TRBV6-5
ASSYGHAGEGYT
>NA|TRBV24-1
ATSEGGQDEQF
>NA|TRBV15
ATSRGLIREQF
>NA|TRBV19
ASSIRVDYGYT
>NA|TRBV18
ASSPSSGGGQPQH
>NA|TRBV3-1/TRBV3-2
ASSPSGGSSYNEQF
>NA|TRBV3-1/TRBV3-2
ASSPGIRQGYGYT
>NA|TRBV14
ATTQTRGPGGEQY
>NA|TRBV9
ASSVQAVTYNEQF
>NA|TRBV30
AGLAGGLNNEQF
>many|TRBV4-1
ASSQYRGLGNTEAF
>NA|TRBV7-3
ASSLLLAGGPKEQF
>few|TRBV5-5
ASSPLRQETQY
>NA|TRBV5-5
ASSLARLHTGELF